The clone carrying this T cell receptor (beta chain) was detected a few times. The CDR3 runs to 14 residues. Trimming took 6 bases from V and 2 from J, leaving 13 bases between them. CDR1 MNHEY and CDR2 SVGAGI come from the germline V gene. Repertoires were generated with immunoSEQ multiplex PCR, while TCRdb's copy carries only in-frame clones and drops some. The repertoire consists of approximately 47,000 clones, with roughly 90% occurring once and the leading ten covering roughly 7.8%. This entry comes from a study of OX40 agonist ivuxolimab in advanced cancers. The sequencing here drew on CD4+ or CD8+ T cells sorted from blood, taken in a trial of the OX40 agonist ivuxolimab. V gene TRBV6-5 combines with J gene TRBJ1-2, with D possibly TRBD1 on 6 matching bases. The TCR originated in an adult with an advanced solid tumor such as melanoma, head and neck, liver or kidney cancer. Here the CDR3 DNA reads TGTGCCAGCAGAACGGGGGACAACAACTATGGCTACACCTTC. It is translated as CASRTGDNNYGYTF.